This T cell receptor beta chain was captured in a study of beta chain features in type 1 diabetes. The germline V and J ends were trimmed by 6 bases and 5 bases, with 20 bases remaining between them. The CDR3 runs 14 residues. Germline CDR1 and CDR2: SQVTM and ANQGSEA. Reverse transcribing all isolated RNA meant expressed TCRB transcripts were sequenced. Mean read depth for naive, central memory and regulatory T cell samples was around 3.8 million reads. Libraries were prepared by immunoSEQ multiplex PCR; TCRdb keeps only in-frame clonotypes and omits some of them. The table shows 620,000 or so clones, with roughly 15% occurring only once. Markers CD45RO/CCR7/CD25/CD127/CD95/CD27 served to sort CD4+ naive, central memory, regulatory and stem cell-like memory cells.

The V gene is TRBV29-1, the J gene TRBJ2-7, with D possibly TRBD2 on 6 matching bases. Sequenced material: naive CD4+ T cells from blood. The receptor comes from a young man in good health. The chain's CDR3 is CSVYGRRGAHEQYF. CDR3 in DNA: TGCAGCGTATACGGACGGCGGGGAGCCCACGAGCAGTACTTC.